This T cell receptor (beta chain) stems from a study of post-analysis software for immune sequencing data. About the study: In terms of disease course, relapsing-remitting, secondary progressive and progressive-relapsing multiple sclerosis were included.

Carried by the TCR beta cDNA libraries were unique molecular identifiers. TCRdb analysed the PCR reads with MiXCR anew, one entry per CDR3 protein. This table has over 700,000 distinct CDR3 sequences, around 27% appearing once. CDR1 and CDR2 (germline): MNHEY, SVGAGI. The germline V and J ends were trimmed by 6 bases and 5 bases, with 5 bases remaining between them. This CDR3 region has 11 residues. Study findings and constraints: Normalized Chao1 diversity was significantly lower in multiple sclerosis patients than in controls. TRBV segments more frequent in patients than in controls numbered several and included TRBV5-6, TRBV5-1 and TRBV20-1.

Only a few counts were recorded for this clonotype. The target antigen is unknown. The sequenced material came from blood. This sequence originates from a girl between 5 and 17 years old with multiple sclerosis. The chain carries TRBV6-5 and TRBJ2-4; D uncertain. CDR3 in DNA: TGTGCCAGCAGGATACAAAACATTCAGTACTTC. Translated, it gives CASRIQNIQYF.